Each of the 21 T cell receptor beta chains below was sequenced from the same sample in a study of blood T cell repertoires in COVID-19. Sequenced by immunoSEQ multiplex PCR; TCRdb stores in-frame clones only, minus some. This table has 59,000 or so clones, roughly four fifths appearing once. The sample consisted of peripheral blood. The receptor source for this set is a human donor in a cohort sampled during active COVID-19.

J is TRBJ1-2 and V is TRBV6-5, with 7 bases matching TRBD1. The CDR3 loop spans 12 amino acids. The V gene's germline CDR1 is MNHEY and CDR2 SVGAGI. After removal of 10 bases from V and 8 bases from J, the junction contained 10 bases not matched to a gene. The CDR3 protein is CATSYDRVGYTF. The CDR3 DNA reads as TGTGCCACTTCCTACGACAGGGTAGGCTACACCTTC.

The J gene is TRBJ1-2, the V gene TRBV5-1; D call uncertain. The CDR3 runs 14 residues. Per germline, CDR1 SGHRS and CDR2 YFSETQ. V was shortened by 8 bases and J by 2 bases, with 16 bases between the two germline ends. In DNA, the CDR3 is TGCGCCAGTGCCATTTCGCGGGCCAACTATGGCTACACCTTC. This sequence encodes CASAISRANYGYTF.

The CDR3: CASGGNRGNTIYF. CDR3 bases: TGTGCCAGCGGCGGGAACCGCGGAAACACCATATATTTT. This chain uses TRBV6-5 with TRBJ1-3; D is ambiguous. V was cut by 8 bases and J by 4 bases, with 12 bases left in between. The CDR3 is made up of 13 amino acids. Germline CDR1 reads MNHEY; CDR2 reads SVGAGI.

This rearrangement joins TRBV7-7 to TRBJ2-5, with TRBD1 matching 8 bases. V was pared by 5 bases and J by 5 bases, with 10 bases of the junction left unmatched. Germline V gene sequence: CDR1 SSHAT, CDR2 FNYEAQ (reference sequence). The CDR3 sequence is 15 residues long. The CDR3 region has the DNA TGTGCCAGCAGCCAAAGCCAGGGGGCTGGTGAGACCCAGTACTTC. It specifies CASSQSQGAGETQYF. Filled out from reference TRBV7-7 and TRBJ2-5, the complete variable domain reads GAGVSQSPRYKVTKRGQDVTLRCDPISSHATLYWYQQALGQGPEFLTYFNYEAQPDKSGLPSDRFSAERPEGSISTLTIQRTEQRDSAMYRCASSQSQGAGETQYFGPGTRLLVL.

The chain's CDR3 is CASSQDSGLLRRGYTF. The CDR3 DNA reads TGCGCCAGCAGCCAAGATTCAGGGCTGTTGCGGCGGGGCTACACCTTC. The chain uses TRBV4-1 and TRBJ1-2; TRBD1 is a possible D gene (5 bases). The germline V gene has CDR1 MGHRA and CDR2 YSYEKL. The CDR3 covers 16 residues. The V gene lost 0 bases and the J gene lost 8 bases, with 19 bases spanning the gap.

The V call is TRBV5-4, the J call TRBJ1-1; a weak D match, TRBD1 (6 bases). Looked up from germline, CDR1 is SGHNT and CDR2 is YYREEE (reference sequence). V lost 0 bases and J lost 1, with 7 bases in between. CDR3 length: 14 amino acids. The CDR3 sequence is CASSLGTANTEAFF. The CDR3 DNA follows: TGTGCCAGCAGCTTGGGGACAGCGAACACTGAAGCTTTCTTT.

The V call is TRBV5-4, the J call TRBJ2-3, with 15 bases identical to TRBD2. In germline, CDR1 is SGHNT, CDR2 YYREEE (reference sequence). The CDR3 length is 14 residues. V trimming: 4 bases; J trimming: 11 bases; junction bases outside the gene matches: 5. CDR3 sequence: CASSEGLAGGWQYF. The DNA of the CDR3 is TGTGCCAGCAGCGAAGGACTAGCGGGGGGGTGGCAGTATTTT.

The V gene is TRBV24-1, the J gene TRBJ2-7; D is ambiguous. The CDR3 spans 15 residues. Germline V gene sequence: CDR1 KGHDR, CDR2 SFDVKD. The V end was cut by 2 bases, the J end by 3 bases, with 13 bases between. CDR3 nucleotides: TGTGCCACCAGTGATTCACCTTGGGCCTACTACGAGCAGTACTTC. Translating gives CATSDSPWAYYEQYF.

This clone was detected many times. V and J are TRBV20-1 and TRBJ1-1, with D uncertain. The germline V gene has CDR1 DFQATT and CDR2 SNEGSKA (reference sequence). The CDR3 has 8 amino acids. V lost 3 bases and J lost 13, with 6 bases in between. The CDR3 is CSASSGFF. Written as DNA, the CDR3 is TGCAGTGCTAGTTCCGGTTTCTTT.

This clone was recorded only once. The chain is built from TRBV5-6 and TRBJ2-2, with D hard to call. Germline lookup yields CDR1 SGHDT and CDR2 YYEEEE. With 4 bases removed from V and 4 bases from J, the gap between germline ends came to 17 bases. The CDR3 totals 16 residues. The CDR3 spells CASSLYRRLATGELFF. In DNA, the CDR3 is TGTGCCAGCAGCCTTTACAGACGGCTGGCCACCGGGGAGCTGTTTTTT.

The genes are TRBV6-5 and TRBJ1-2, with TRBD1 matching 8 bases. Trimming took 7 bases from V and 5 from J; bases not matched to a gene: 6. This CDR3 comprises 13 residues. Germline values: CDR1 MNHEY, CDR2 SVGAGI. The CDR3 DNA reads TGTGCCAGCACCAGGGGGCCGGATTATGGCTACACCTTC. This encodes CASTRGPDYGYTF.

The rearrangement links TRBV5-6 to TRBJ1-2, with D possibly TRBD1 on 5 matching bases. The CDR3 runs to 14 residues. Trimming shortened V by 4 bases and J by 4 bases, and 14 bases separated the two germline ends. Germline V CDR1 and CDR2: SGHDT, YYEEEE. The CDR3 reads CASSPGPGGYGYTF. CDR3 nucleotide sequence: TGTGCCAGCAGCCCAGGGCCCGGGGGCTATGGCTACACCTTC.

The CDR3 coding sequence is TGTGCCAGTAAAGGGGGCGAAGGGGAAAAACTGTTTTTT. Its protein product is CASKGGEGEKLFF. This chain links TRBV19 with TRBJ1-4; 7 nucleotides line up with TRBD1. V was pared by 7 bases and J by 8 bases, with 7 bases of the junction left unmatched. Germline V gene sequence: CDR1 LNHDA, CDR2 SQIVND (reference sequence). This CDR3 has 13 amino acids.

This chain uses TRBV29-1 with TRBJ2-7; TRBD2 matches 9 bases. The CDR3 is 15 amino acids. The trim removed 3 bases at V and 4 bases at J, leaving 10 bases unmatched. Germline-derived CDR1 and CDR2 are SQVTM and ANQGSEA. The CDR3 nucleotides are TGCAGCGTTGAGGGCGGGGGGGGATTTTCATACGAGCAGTACTTC. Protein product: CSVEGGGGFSYEQYF.

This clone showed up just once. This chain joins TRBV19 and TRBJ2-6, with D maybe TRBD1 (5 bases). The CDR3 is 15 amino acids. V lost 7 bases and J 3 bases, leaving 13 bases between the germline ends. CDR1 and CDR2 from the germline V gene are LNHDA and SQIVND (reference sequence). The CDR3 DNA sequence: TGTGCCAGTAAAGACCAGGGTGGTGGGGCCAACGTCCTGACTTTC. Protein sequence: CASKDQGGGANVLTF.

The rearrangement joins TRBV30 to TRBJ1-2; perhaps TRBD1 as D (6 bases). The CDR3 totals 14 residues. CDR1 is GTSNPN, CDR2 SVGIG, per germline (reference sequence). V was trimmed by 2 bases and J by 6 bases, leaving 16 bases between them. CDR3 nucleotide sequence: TGTGCCTGGAGTCTCGGGCAGGGGATCAATGGCTACACCTTC. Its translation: CAWSLGQGINGYTF.

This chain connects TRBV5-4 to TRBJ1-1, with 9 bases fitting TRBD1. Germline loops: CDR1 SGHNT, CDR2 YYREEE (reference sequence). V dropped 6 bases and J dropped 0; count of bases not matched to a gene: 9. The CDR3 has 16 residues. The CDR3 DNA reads TGTGCCAGCACCCCCCGACAGGGGGGTATGAACACTGAAGCTTTCTTT. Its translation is CASTPRQGGMNTEAFF. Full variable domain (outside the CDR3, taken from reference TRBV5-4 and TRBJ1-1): ETGVTQSPTHLIKTRGQQVTLRCSSQSGHNTVSWYQQALGQGPQFIFQYYREEENGRGNFPPRFSGLQFPNYSSELNVNALELDDSALYLCASTPRQGGMNTEAFFGQGTRLTVV.

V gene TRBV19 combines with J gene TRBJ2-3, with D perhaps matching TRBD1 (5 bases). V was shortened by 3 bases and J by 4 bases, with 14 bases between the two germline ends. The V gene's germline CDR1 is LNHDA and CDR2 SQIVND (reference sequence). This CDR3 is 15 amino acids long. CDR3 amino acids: CASSIGAVRSDTQYF. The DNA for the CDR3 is TGTGCCAGTAGTATTGGGGCGGTGAGGTCAGATACGCAGTATTTT.

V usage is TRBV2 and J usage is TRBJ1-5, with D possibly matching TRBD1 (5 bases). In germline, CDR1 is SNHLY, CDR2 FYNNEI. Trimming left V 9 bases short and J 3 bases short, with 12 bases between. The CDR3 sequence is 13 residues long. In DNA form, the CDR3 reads TGTGCCAGTACAGACAGCTTCAATCAGCCCCAGCATTTT. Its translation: CASTDSFNQPQHF. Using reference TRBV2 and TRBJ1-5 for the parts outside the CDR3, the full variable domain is EPEVTQTPSHQVTQMGQEVILRCVPISNHLYFYWYRQILGQKVEFLVSFYNNEISEKSEIFDDQFSVERPDGSNFTLKIRSTKLEDSAMYFCASTDSFNQPQHFGDGTRLSIL.

In DNA, the CDR3 is TGTGCCAGCAGCTTGATGGGACAGGGGGCGGAGACCCAGTACTTC. It encodes CASSLMGQGAETQYF. This sequence joins TRBV5-5 and TRBJ2-5; 12 nucleotides line up with TRBD1. Trimming cost V 1 base and J 5 bases; bases outside gene matches: 3. CDR1 is SGHKS, CDR2 YYEKEE, per germline (reference sequence). The CDR3 contains 15 residues.

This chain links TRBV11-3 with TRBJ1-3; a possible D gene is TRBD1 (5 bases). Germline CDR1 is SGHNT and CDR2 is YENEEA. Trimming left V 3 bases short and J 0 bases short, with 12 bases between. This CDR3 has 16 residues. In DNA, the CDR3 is TGTGCCAGCAGCTTCGGGGGTATTGGCTCTGGAAACACCATATATTTT. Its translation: CASSFGGIGSGNTIYF.